What follows are 30 T cell receptor beta chains derived from one specimen sequenced in a study of shared clonotypes between healthy human individuals. Clones were sequenced by immunoSEQ multiplex PCR, and TCRdb holds only the in-frame ones, with some missing. In the table there are around 750,000 clones, 74% of which are singletons. The sample consisted of memory CD4+ T cells sorted from blood. Subset defined: CD45RA-negative fraction. The receptors derive from a woman aged 25 to 39 in good health.

The J gene is TRBJ2-7, the V gene TRBV2; D perhaps matches TRBD2 (5 bases). The CDR3 contains 11 residues. CDR1 SNHLY and CDR2 FYNNEI come from the germline V gene. Trimming pared 8 bases from V and 3 bases from J, leaving 8 bases between. CDR3 loop: CASAGDYEQYF. CDR3 coding DNA: TGTGCCAGCGCGGGCGACTACGAGCAGTACTTC. Supplemented by reference TRBV2 and TRBJ2-7, the full variable domain reads EPEVTQTPSHQVTQMGQEVILRCVPISNHLYFYWYRQILGQKVEFLVSFYNNEISEKSEIFDDQFSVERPDGSNFTLKIRSTKLEDSAMYFCASAGDYEQYFGPGTRLTVT.

The CDR3, as DNA: TGTGCCAGCTCACAGATATCACTTTCTGGAAACACCATATATTTT. It specifies CASSQISLSGNTIYF. The chain has TRBV18 and TRBJ1-3; D unresolved. The V gene lost 4 bases and the J gene lost 1 base, with 11 bases spanning the gap. CDR1 is KGHSH, CDR2 LQKENI, per germline. This CDR3 comprises 15 residues.

The V call is TRBV11-3, the J call TRBJ2-7; unclear D gene. Germline V gene lookup returns CDR1 SGHNT and CDR2 YENEEA. This CDR3 comprises 13 residues. Trimming stripped 5 bases from V and 6 bases from J, with 14 bases between. DNA of the CDR3: TGTGCCAGCAGCACGAGACTCGACACCGAGCAGTACTTC. It translates to CASSTRLDTEQYF.

This sequence joins TRBV28 and TRBJ2-1; D could derive from TRBD1 or TRBD2 (5 bases each). Germline V gives CDR1 MDHEN, CDR2 SYDVKM. The CDR3 has 16 residues. Trimming left V 4 bases short and J 0 bases short, with 13 bases between. The CDR3 DNA is TGTGCCAGCAGTTCGGGACGGTCAAGCTCCTACAATGAGCAGTTCTTC. The encoded protein is CASSSGRSSSYNEQFF.

This chain joins TRBV5-1 and TRBJ1-1; perhaps TRBD1 as D (6 bases). The CDR3 covers 14 residues. Trimming removed 7 bases at V and 5 bases at J, with 18 bases between. CDR1 and CDR2 from the germline V gene are SGHRS and YFSETQ. The CDR3 loop reads CASADQGLTTEAFF. In nucleotides, the CDR3 is TGCGCCAGCGCTGACCAGGGGTTGACGACTGAAGCTTTCTTT.

This clone was detected only a few times. The CDR3 region has the DNA TGCACCAGCAGCCAAGCAGCTGGGCAACTTGGGTATCACGAGCAGTACTTC. It is translated as CTSSQAAGQLGYHEQYF. J is TRBJ2-7 and V is TRBV1; the table's D call TRBD1 went unverified against the DNA. TRBV1 is designated a pseudogene. The CDR3 is 17 amino acids.

This sequence joins TRBV7-9 and TRBJ2-5; no reliable D call. Trimming stripped 1 base from V and 0 bases from J, with 9 bases between. The CDR3 spans 15 residues. The germline V gene has CDR1 SEHNR and CDR2 FQNEAQ (reference sequence). CDR3 coding DNA: TGTGCCAGCAGCTTAGGGGCGTGGGACCAAGAGACCCAGTACTTC. Its protein is CASSLGAWDQETQYF.

The chain carries TRBV18 and TRBJ2-3, with 8 bases fitting TRBD2. The CDR3 spans 15 residues. The J segment lost 6 bases and the V segment lost 5 bases, leaving 10 bases of the junction unmatched. The germline V gene has CDR1 KGHSH and CDR2 LQKENI. The CDR3 DNA reads TGTGCCAGCTCAGTTGCTCAGCGGGGGAGGGATACGCAGTATTTT. Translating it yields CASSVAQRGRDTQYF.

The chain employs TRBV7-2 and TRBJ2-3, with D uncertain. Trimming removed 4 bases at V and 5 bases at J, with 10 bases between. Germline V gene lookup returns CDR1 SGHTA and CDR2 FQGNSA. This CDR3 spans 13 amino acids. The CDR3 region has the DNA TGTGCCAGCAGCTCCCTCTGGGGAGATACGCAGTATTTT. It translates to CASSSLWGDTQYF.

The rearrangement uses TRBV2 and TRBJ1-5; possible D gene TRBD1, 5 bases. V lost 1 base and J 9 bases, leaving 10 bases between the germline ends. Germline CDR1 reads SNHLY; CDR2 reads FYNNEI. The CDR3 is made up of 13 amino acids. CDR3 DNA sequence: TGTGCCAGCAGTGAAGAGGGGAGTTCGCCCCAGCATTTT. Its protein product is CASSEEGSSPQHF. The full variable domain, its missing parts supplied by reference TRBV2 and TRBJ1-5, is EPEVTQTPSHQVTQMGQEVILRCVPISNHLYFYWYRQILGQKVEFLVSFYNNEISEKSEIFDDQFSVERPDGSNFTLKIRSTKLEDSAMYFCASSEEGSSPQHFGDGTRLSIL.

CDR3 in DNA: TGTGCCAGTACCGAACAGACAGGCGACTACGAGCAGTACTTC. Amino acids: CASTEQTGDYEQYF. The chain recombines TRBV19 with TRBJ2-7; possible D gene TRBD1, 6 bases. V was shortened by 7 bases and J by 3 bases, with 16 bases between the two germline ends. There are 14 residues in the CDR3. Germline V gives CDR1 LNHDA, CDR2 SQIVND (reference sequence).

The chain recombines TRBV2 with TRBJ1-5, with D possibly matching TRBD1 (5 bases). Trimming stripped 10 bases from V and 7 bases from J, with 20 bases between. In germline, CDR1 is SNHLY, CDR2 FYNNEI. CDR3 length: 14 residues. The CDR3 DNA sequence: TGTGCCACTCGGGGCGGGCAGGGCGGACAGCCCCAGCATTTT. This codes for CATRGGQGGQPQHF.

The rearrangement joins TRBV28 to TRBJ1-2; 11 nucleotides line up with TRBD1. Germline values: CDR1 MDHEN, CDR2 SYDVKM. The CDR3 extends over 16 amino acids. Trimming at V came to 6 bases and at J to 7 bases, leaving 13 bases not matched to a gene. The CDR3 here is CASRPGTGGRSGGYTF. The CDR3 coding sequence is TGTGCCAGCAGGCCCGGGACAGGGGGTCGTTCGGGTGGCTACACCTTC.

V and J are TRBV10-1 and TRBJ2-3; 11 bases map to TRBD2. Germline assignment: CDR1 WNHNN and CDR2 SYGVQD (reference sequence). The CDR3 has 16 residues. V lost 3 bases, J lost 2 bases, and 4 bases stayed unmatched. The CDR3 protein is CASSETSGGHTDTQYF. The CDR3, as DNA: TGCGCCAGCAGTGAAACTAGCGGGGGACACACAGATACGCAGTATTTT.

The chain is built from TRBV19 and TRBJ2-3, with 9 bases aligning to TRBD2. The germline gives CDR1 LNHDA, CDR2 SQIVND (reference sequence). The ends lost 7 bases at V and 4 bases at J; junction bases unmatched: 12. The CDR3 consists of 16 residues. The chain's CDR3 is CASKALGAGGADTQYF. The CDR3 DNA is TGTGCCAGTAAGGCCCTTGGGGCGGGAGGGGCAGATACGCAGTATTTT. Filled out from reference TRBV19 and TRBJ2-3, the complete variable domain reads DGGITQSPKYLFRKEGQNVTLSCEQNLNHDAMYWYRQDPGQGLRLIYYSQIVNDFQKGDIAEGYSVSREKKESFPLTVTSAQKNPTAFYLCASKALGAGGADTQYFGPGTRLTVL.

This clone was seen once. The chain is built from TRBV5-1 and TRBJ1-4; 8 bases agree with TRBD1. Germline V lookup: CDR1 SGHRS, CDR2 YFSETQ. V gave up 6 bases and J gave up 4 bases; unmatched junction bases: 2. This CDR3 has 13 residues. CDR3 nucleotides: TGCGCCAGCACGGACAGGGATAATGAAAAACTGTTTTTT. Protein: CASTDRDNEKLFF.

This chain links TRBV7-8 with TRBJ2-5, with D unresolved. The ends were cut back, 4 bases at V and 4 bases at J, with 16 bases in the middle. Looked up from germline, CDR1 is SGHVS and CDR2 is FQNEAQ. The CDR3 is 15 amino acids. The CDR3: CASSSDNTDGETQYF. The CDR3 DNA sequence: TGTGCCAGCAGCTCGGATAACACGGACGGAGAGACCCAGTACTTC.

The CDR3 loop reads CASSLAGGGRSVGTQYF. CDR3 DNA: TGTGCCAGCAGCTTAGCGGGTGGGGGTCGGTCGGTAGGTACGCAGTATTTT. The rearrangement joins TRBV7-8 to TRBJ2-3; tentatively, D is TRBD1 or TRBD2 (5 bases each). This CDR3 has 17 amino acids. CDR1 and CDR2 (germline): SGHVS, FQNEAQ. Trimming removed 0 bases from V and 8 bases from J, with 21 bases in between.

The sample holds a few counts of this clone. This sequence joins TRBV5-1 and TRBJ2-5, with a weak D call TRBD1 (6 bases). This CDR3 has 15 residues. Trimming took off 7 bases at V and 5 bases at J, with 21 bases between the two ends. From germline, CDR1 is SGHRS and CDR2 YFSETQ. CDR3 region: CASGPGQGMFETQYF. The CDR3 region has the DNA TGCGCCAGCGGGCCTGGGCAGGGGATGTTCGAGACCCAGTACTTC.

The chain couples TRBV5-1 to TRBJ2-7; D is unresolved. Germline CDR1 reads SGHRS; CDR2 reads YFSETQ. The CDR3 is 13 residues long. Trimming cost V 7 bases and J 6 bases, with 17 bases left between them. DNA for the CDR3: TGCGCCAGCCGACAAGCAGACACACTCGAGCAGTACTTC. This gives the protein CASRQADTLEQYF.

This chain links TRBV2 with TRBJ2-7, with D possibly matching TRBD2 (6 bases). Trimming pared 6 bases from V and 3 bases from J, leaving 21 bases between. Germline-derived CDR1 and CDR2 are SNHLY and FYNNEI. This CDR3 spans 16 amino acids. CDR3 sequence reads: CASSPSGGGNLYEQYF. CDR3 DNA: TGTGCCAGCAGCCCTTCGGGTGGCGGGAATCTCTACGAGCAGTACTTC.

CDR3 amino acids: CSVVSAGEFRYEQYF. The CDR3 nucleotides read TGCAGCGTTGTCTCTGCGGGAGAGTTTCGGTACGAGCAGTACTTC. The rearrangement links TRBV29-1 to TRBJ2-7; 7 bases map to TRBD2. This CDR3 comprises 15 residues. The trim removed 4 bases at V and 4 bases at J, leaving 13 bases unmatched. CDR1 and CDR2 (germline): SQVTM, ANQGSEA.

There are many counts of this clone. The CDR3 nucleotides read TGTGCCAGCAGCTGGGGGGTCGAGGAGCAGTACTTC. It codes for CASSWGVEEQYF. The chain uses TRBV5-4 and TRBJ2-7; D is perhaps TRBD2 (6 bases). The CDR3 runs 12 residues. With 3 bases removed from V and 7 bases from J, the gap between germline ends came to 11 bases. CDR1 and CDR2 (germline): SGHNT, YYREEE (reference sequence).

The CDR3 here is CASSFAAGAGANVLTF. CDR3 in DNA: TGTGCCAGCAGTTTCGCGGCGGGAGCTGGGGCCAACGTCCTGACTTTC. J is TRBJ2-6 and V is TRBV27, with 7 bases fitting TRBD2. The germline CDR1 and CDR2 sequences are MNHEY and SMNVEV (reference sequence). The CDR3 totals 16 residues. Trimming removed 3 bases from V and 2 bases from J; junction bases left unmatched: 4.

The chain links TRBV28 to TRBJ2-1; a weak D match, TRBD2 (6 bases). The V end lost 3 bases, the J end lost 0 bases, and 12 bases lay between the germline ends. Germline CDR1 is MDHEN and CDR2 is SYDVKM. The CDR3 totals 16 residues. This chain's CDR3 is CASSFRGIVSYNEQFF. The CDR3 bases are TGTGCCAGCAGTTTTCGCGGGATAGTCTCCTACAATGAGCAGTTCTTC.

The V call is TRBV5-1, the J call TRBJ2-2; possible D gene TRBD1, 5 bases. Trimming pared 3 bases from V and 6 bases from J, leaving 12 bases between. This CDR3 contains 14 residues. The germline V gene has CDR1 SGHRS and CDR2 YFSETQ. The CDR3 sequence is CASSSLQGPGELFF. The DNA of the CDR3 is TGCGCCAGCAGCTCTCTCCAGGGTCCCGGGGAGCTGTTTTTT.

This clone was observed a handful of times. The chain employs TRBV28 and TRBJ2-7, with TRBD2 as a possible D gene (5 bases). Germline CDR1 is MDHEN and CDR2 is SYDVKM. The CDR3 is 13 amino acids. The V and J ends lost 8 bases and 4 bases respectively, with 15 bases between them. CDR3 nucleotides: TGTGCCAGCGGTGGCCGGGGTTTGTACGAGCAGTACTTC. Its protein product is CASGGRGLYEQYF.

The chain couples TRBV28 to TRBJ2-7, with unresolved D. CDR3 length: 13 residues. Germline-derived CDR1 and CDR2 are MDHEN and SYDVKM. V was shortened by 1 base and J by 0 bases, with 4 bases between the two germline ends. The CDR3 protein is CASSLYPSYEQYF. In DNA form, the CDR3 reads TGTGCCAGCAGTTTATATCCCTCCTACGAGCAGTACTTC.

This clone was picked up one time. The chain links TRBV2 to TRBJ1-5, with D perhaps TRBD1 (5 bases). V dropped 4 bases and J dropped 6 bases, with 13 bases sitting between them. The length of the CDR3 is 14 residues. Germline V gene sequence: CDR1 SNHLY, CDR2 FYNNEI. CDR3 loop: CASSGGLGGQPQHF. As DNA, the CDR3 is TGTGCCAGCAGTGGGGGGTTGGGGGGTCAGCCCCAGCATTTT. Full variable domain (remainder filled in from reference TRBV2 and TRBJ1-5): EPEVTQTPSHQVTQMGQEVILRCVPISNHLYFYWYRQILGQKVEFLVSFYNNEISEKSEIFDDQFSVERPDGSNFTLKIRSTKLEDSAMYFCASSGGLGGQPQHFGDGTRLSIL.

The genes are TRBV5-8 and TRBJ2-1, with TRBD1 matching 7 bases. Germline values: CDR1 SGHTS, CDR2 YDEGEE. The J segment lost 6 bases and the V segment lost 5 bases, leaving 8 bases of the junction unmatched. The CDR3 is 14 amino acids. The CDR3 region has the DNA TGTGCCAGCAGGACGGGACAGAACCGCAATGAGCAGTTCTTC. Protein: CASRTGQNRNEQFF.